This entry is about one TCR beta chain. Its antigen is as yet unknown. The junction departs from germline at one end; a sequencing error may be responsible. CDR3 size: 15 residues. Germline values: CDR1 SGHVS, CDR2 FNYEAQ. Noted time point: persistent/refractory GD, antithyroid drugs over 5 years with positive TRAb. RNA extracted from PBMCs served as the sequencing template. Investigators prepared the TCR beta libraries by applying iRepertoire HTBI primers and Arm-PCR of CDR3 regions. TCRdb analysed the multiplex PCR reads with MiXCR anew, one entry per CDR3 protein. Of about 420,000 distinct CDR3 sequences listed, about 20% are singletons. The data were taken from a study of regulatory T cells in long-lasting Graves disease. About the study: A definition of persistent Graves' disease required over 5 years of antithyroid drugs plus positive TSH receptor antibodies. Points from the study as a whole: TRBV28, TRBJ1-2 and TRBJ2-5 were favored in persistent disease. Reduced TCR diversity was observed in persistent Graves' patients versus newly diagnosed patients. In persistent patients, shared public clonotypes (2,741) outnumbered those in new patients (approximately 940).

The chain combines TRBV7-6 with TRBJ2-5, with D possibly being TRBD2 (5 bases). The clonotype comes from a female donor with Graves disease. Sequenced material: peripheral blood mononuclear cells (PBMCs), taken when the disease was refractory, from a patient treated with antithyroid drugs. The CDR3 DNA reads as TGTGCCAGCGGCTTAGCGCGAAGTAGGGTCGAGACCCAGTACTTC. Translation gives CASGLARSRVETQYF.